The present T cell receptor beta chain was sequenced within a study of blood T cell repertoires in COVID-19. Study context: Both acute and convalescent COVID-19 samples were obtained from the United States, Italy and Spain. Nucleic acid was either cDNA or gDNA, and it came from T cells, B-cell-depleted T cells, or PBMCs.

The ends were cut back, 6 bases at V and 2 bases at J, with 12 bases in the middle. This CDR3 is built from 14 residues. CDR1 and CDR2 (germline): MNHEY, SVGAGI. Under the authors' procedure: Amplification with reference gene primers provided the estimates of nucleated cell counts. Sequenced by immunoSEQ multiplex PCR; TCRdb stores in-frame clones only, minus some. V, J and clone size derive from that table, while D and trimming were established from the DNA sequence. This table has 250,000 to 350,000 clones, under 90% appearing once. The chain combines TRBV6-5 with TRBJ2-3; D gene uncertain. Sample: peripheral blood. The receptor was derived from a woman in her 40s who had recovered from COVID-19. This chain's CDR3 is CASSLQIATDTQYF. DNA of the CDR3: TGTGCCAGCAGCCTTCAAATAGCCACAGATACGCAGTATTTT.